Here is one T cell receptor beta chain with its context. In germline, CDR1 is SGHVS, CDR2 FNYEAQ. This CDR3 comprises 14 residues. After removal of 2 bases from V and 6 bases from J, the junction contained 7 bases not matched to a gene. Corrective surgery for congenital heart defects was being performed on the healthy Finnish infants who served as donors. Half of the eight donors gave roughly 0.5-1 mL blood during surgery. No fixed cell number was used; all available blood leukocytes supplied DNA. These data originate in a study of human thymus T cells. Sequenced by immunoSEQ multiplex PCR; TCRdb stores in-frame clones only, minus some. The data show about 43,000 clones, approximately 95% seen once.

Sample: blood. This TCR came from a girl under three years old with a congenital heart defect but otherwise immunologically healthy. The genes are TRBV7-6 and TRBJ2-7; TRBD1 matches 7 bases. Here the CDR3 reads CASSLRDSYGEQYF. Here the CDR3 DNA reads TGTGCCAGCAGCTTAAGGGACAGTTACGGCGAGCAGTACTTC. The full variable domain, its missing parts supplied by reference TRBV7-6 and TRBJ2-7, is GAGVSQSPRYKVTKRGQDVALRCDPISGHVSLYWYRQALGQGPEFLTYFNYEAQQDKSGLPNDRFSAERPEGSISTLTIQRTEQRDSAMYRCASSLRDSYGEQYFGPGTRLTVT.